One and the same sample provided the 24 T cell receptor beta chains below, sequenced in a study of tumor and adjacent non-tumor tissue in lung cancer (dated by TCRdb to the late 2010s). RNA was extracted from bulk unsorted tissue and checked for quality with a NanoDrop ND-1000 and an Agilent 2100. For the normal lung samples, distant non-tumor tissue was collected more than 3 cm away from the tumor edge. The protocol used for the library was multiplex PCR. The sequencer was an Illumina HiSeq 2500. TCRbeta libraries were constructed through three rounds of nested PCR with primers (Table S4) according to protocols adapted from ARM-PCR. TCRdb ran its own pipeline on the public reads, namely fastp trimming at Q25 and MiXCR clone calling, and kept in-frame beta chains. Rows with one shared CDR3 protein collapse into an entry with the most common genes and DNA. Present in this sample are 75,000 to 80,000 distinct CDR3 sequences, just over 75% of which were seen just once. Less than 50% of the sample goes to the ten largest clones.

Sequenced material: distant non-tumor lung tissue. Receptors were obtained from a man between 65 and 80 years old with non-small cell lung cancer.

This clonotype turned up a few times. The chain combines TRBV20-1 with TRBJ2-1; D may be TRBD1 (5 bases). The CDR3 length is 14 residues. Germline CDR1 and CDR2: DFQATT and SNEGSKA (reference sequence). The V and J ends lost 0 bases and 8 bases respectively, with 14 bases between them. DNA of the CDR3: TGCAGTGCTAGAGATCCTTATGGGGCCTATGAGCAGTTCTTC. Translating gives CSARDPYGAYEQFF.

The rearrangement uses TRBV15 and TRBJ2-2; tentative D call: TRBD1 (6 bases). CDR3 length: 15 residues. Trimming shortened V by 3 bases and J by 7 bases, and 15 bases separated the two germline ends. Germline V lookup: CDR1 LNHNV, CDR2 YYDKDF (reference sequence). The CDR3 region is CATSSGDTHYGELFF. The CDR3 nucleotides are TGTGCCACCAGCAGTGGGGACACCCACTACGGGGAGCTGTTTTTT.

On this clonotype: One end of the junction does not line up with germline, which may come from a read error. The chain joins TRBV6-1 to TRBJ1-1, with D unresolved. CDR1 is MNHNS and CDR2 is SASEGT in the germline V gene. The CDR3 sequence is 14 residues long. The CDR3 sequence: CVSSEMIGYTEAFF. Written as DNA, the CDR3 is TGTGTCAGTAGTGAAATGATAGGGTACACTGAAGCATTCTTT.

This chain uses TRBV6-2 or TRBV6-3 with TRBJ2-1; D gene ambiguous. Trimming stripped 7 bases from V and 13 bases from J, with 20 bases between. Per germline, CDR1 MNHEY and CDR2 SVGEGT. The CDR3 contains 13 residues. Here the CDR3 DNA reads TGTGCCAGCAACAGAGGCGATTACAACGGACAGTTCTTC. It codes for CASNRGDYNGQFF.

The chain uses TRBV12-3 or TRBV12-4 and TRBJ2-7; D might be TRBD1 (5 bases). Trimming cost V 5 bases and J 12 bases, with 26 bases left between them. The CDR3 runs to 15 residues. CDR3 sequence reads: CASSTSTVRPYKLYF. The CDR3 nucleotides are TGTGCCAGCAGTACCTCGACAGTAAGACCCTACAAGCTGTACTTC.

The rearrangement joins TRBV12-3 or TRBV12-4 to TRBJ2-3, with D perhaps TRBD1 (5 bases). The J call is doubtful: the DNA matches TRBJ1-5 better. The CDR3 has 16 amino acids. Here the CDR3 reads CASSMGLGAYTDTQHF. The CDR3 DNA follows: TGTGCCAGCAGTATGGGATTAGGGGCCTACACAGATACGCAGCATTTT.

Regarding this clonotype: One junction end disagrees with the germline gene, perhaps due to a read error. The V and J genes are TRBV7-9 and TRBJ2-5; D unresolved. CDR1 SEHNR and CDR2 FQNEAQ come from the germline V gene (reference sequence). The CDR3 runs to 13 residues. The CDR3 DNA is TGTGTCAGCAGCCTTCCCAACGGGGAGACCCAGTACTTC. Translating gives CVSSLPNGETQYF.

Details on this clonotype: The conserved phenylalanine or tryptophan normally closing the CDR3 is absent here, so this likely arose from a read error. The J gene is TRBJ1-5, the V gene TRBV4-1; D not resolved. The end of the DNA aligns better with TRBJ2-3, so the J call may be wrong. The CDR3 spans 16 residues. The germline V gene has CDR1 MGHRA and CDR2 YSYEKL. The CDR3 coding sequence is TGCACCAGCAGCCAAGAGCCGACCTATAGCAATCAGCCCCAGTATCTT. Its translation is CTSSQEPTYSNQPQYL.

Regarding this clonotype: The junction departs from the called germline gene at one end, perhaps through a read error. The CDR3 is CPWSTLSGRAQYF. CDR3 bases: TGTCCCTGGAGCACCCTTAGCGGGAGGGCCCAGTACTTC. The J gene is TRBJ2-7, the V gene TRBV30; 11 nucleotides line up with TRBD2. CDR1 is GTSNPN, CDR2 SVGIG, per germline (reference sequence). This CDR3 is built from 13 residues.

The chain employs TRBV12-3 or TRBV12-4 and TRBJ2-2; a weak D match, TRBD1 (5 bases). Trimming pared 7 bases from V and 3 bases from J, leaving 15 bases between. This CDR3 is 15 amino acids long. The CDR3 loop reads CASNPTGADTGELFF. The CDR3 nucleotides read TGTGCCAGCAACCCCACTGGGGCAGACACCGGGGAGCTGTTTTTT.

CDR3 nucleotides: TGTGCCAGCAACCACCCAGACGGGCTGGTGGGCTACACCTTC. Residues: CASNHPDGLVGYTF. The rearrangement links TRBV11-3 to TRBJ1-2, with D uncertain. V lost 7 bases and J lost 8, with 20 bases in between. This CDR3 has 14 residues. Germline CDR1 and CDR2: SGHNT and YENEEA.

Details on this clonotype: Germline is not matched at one junction end, which may reflect a read error. This chain links TRBV12-3 or TRBV12-4 with TRBJ1-2, with D perhaps TRBD1 (6 bases). The CDR3 has 15 residues. The CDR3 nucleotides are TGTGCCAGCAGTCCGATCGGGACACCAAACTATGGCTTCACCTTC. This codes for CASSPIGTPNYGFTF.

This clonotype was recorded a few times. A read error is possible here, since a much larger clone lies one base away. The chain combines TRBV6-2 or TRBV6-3 with TRBJ2-5; D gene unclear. This CDR3 contains 12 residues. The germline V gene encodes CDR1 MNHEY and CDR2 SVGEGT. This CDR3 reads CPSRRLAGTQYF. CDR3 sequence (DNA): TGTCCCAGCAGGAGACTTGCTGGGACCCAGTACTTC.

The V gene is TRBV4-1, the J gene TRBJ2-3, with D perhaps matching TRBD1 (5 bases). Germline V lookup: CDR1 MGHRA, CDR2 YSYEKL. This CDR3 is built from 17 residues. Trimming shortened V by 0 bases and J by 3 bases, and 16 bases separated the two germline ends. CDR3 loop: CASSQDSKGSYTDTQYF. CDR3 bases: TGCGCCAGCAGCCAAGATTCGAAGGGGTCGTATACAGATACGCAGTATTTT.

Concerning this clonotype itself: Germline and junction disagree at one end, which may indicate a read error. The chain is built from TRBV29-1 and TRBJ2-5; possible D gene TRBD1, 6 bases. The CDR3 totals 13 residues. The germline V gene has CDR1 SQVTM and CDR2 ANQGSEA. The CDR3 region is CSVLDRFQEIQYF. The CDR3 region has the DNA TGCAGCGTGTTAGACAGGTTCCAAGAGATCCAGTACTTC.

Worth noting for this clonotype: One end of the junction is discordant with germline, which a read error may explain. The chain combines TRBV11-2 with TRBJ2-3, with D maybe TRBD2 (6 bases). This CDR3 contains 14 residues. Germline V gives CDR1 SGHAT, CDR2 FQNNGV. The CDR3, as DNA: TGTGCCAGCTGCTCACGGGGGTTCTCAGATATGCAGTATTTT. It specifies CASCSRGFSDMQYF. Filled out from reference TRBV11-2 and TRBJ2-3, the complete variable domain reads EAGVAQSPRYKIIEKRQSVAFWCNPISGHATLYWYQQILGQGPKLLIQFQNNGVVDDSQLPKDRFSAERLKGVDSTLKIQPAKLEDSAVYLCASCSRGFSDMQYFGPGTRLTVL.

The chain employs TRBV5-1 and TRBJ2-1; TRBD2 matches 7 bases. This CDR3 has 15 amino acids. From germline, CDR1 is SGHRS and CDR2 YFSETQ. V was pared by 8 bases and J by 13 bases, with 21 bases of the junction left unmatched. The CDR3 loop is CASSLLPGGYNVQFF. CDR3 nucleotides: TGCGCCAGTAGCCTGTTACCGGGAGGATACAATGTACAGTTCTTC.

This clonotype was seen a handful of times. The V and J genes are TRBV29-1 and TRBJ2-7; D is perhaps TRBD2 (6 bases). The CDR3 has 17 residues. Trimming removed 4 bases at V and 2 bases at J, with 24 bases between. Germline lookup yields CDR1 SQVTM and CDR2 ANQGSEA. The CDR3 here is CSVGGVEGSAETYEQYF. DNA of the CDR3: TGCAGCGTTGGGGGGGTTGAAGGCAGCGCCGAAACCTACGAGCAGTACTTC.

Concerning this clonotype: One junction end disagrees with the germline gene, perhaps due to a read error. The J gene is TRBJ1-1, the V gene TRBV12-3 or TRBV12-4; D unclear. The CDR3 totals 12 residues. CDR3 protein: CASSGSPIEALF. CDR3 sequence (DNA): TGTGCCAGCAGCGGTTCCCCGATTGAAGCTTTATTT.

On this clonotype itself: Sequence at one end of the junction differs from germline and may be a read error. V usage is TRBV6-6 and J usage is TRBJ1-2; D is unclear. CDR3 length equals 14 residues. Germline loops: CDR1 MNHNY, CDR2 SVGAGI (reference sequence). The CDR3 sequence is CVSSYSADIYGYTF. The CDR3 nucleotides are TGTGTCAGCAGTTACTCGGCTGATATCTATGGCTACACCTTC.

In regard to this clonotype: The junction and the germline gene differ at one end; a read error may be behind it. This sequence joins TRBV12-3 or TRBV12-4 and TRBJ2-3; no reliable D call. CDR3 length: 17 residues. CDR3 DNA: TGTGTCAGCAGTTTTAGCATAGGGAACATTGTGACGGATACGCAATATTTT. Translation gives CVSSFSIGNIVTDTQYF.

Concerning this clonotype: In this CDR3 the conserved last residue, phenylalanine or tryptophan, is missing, so a read error is likely. CDR3 in amino acids: CASSPNQDYFNEQFV. The CDR3, as DNA: TGTGCCAGCAGCCCGAACCAGGACTACTTCAATGAGCAGTTCGTC. V usage is TRBV4-2 and J usage is TRBJ2-1; possible D gene TRBD2, 6 bases. CDR1 is LGHNA, CDR2 YNFKEQ, per germline. Trimming stripped 4 bases from V and 6 bases from J, with 16 bases between. This CDR3 is 15 amino acids long.

The chain is built from TRBV6-5 and TRBJ2-5; the D gene could be TRBD1 or TRBD2 (5 bases each). Trimming stripped 5 bases from V and 1 base from J, with 14 bases between. The CDR3 consists of 15 residues. Germline loops: CDR1 MNHEY, CDR2 SVGAGI. The CDR3 DNA follows: TGTGCCAGCAGTCACATGCTTGGGGGCCAAGAGACCCAGTACTTC. Protein sequence: CASSHMLGGQETQYF.

With regard to this clonotype: One end of the junction fails to match germline, which may point to a read error. The V call is TRBV12-5, the J call TRBJ1-5, with no clear D. This CDR3 region has 14 residues. Per the germline V gene, CDR1 is LGHNT and CDR2 is FRNRAP. The CDR3 loop reads CANGLTAGGQPQHF. The CDR3 DNA reads TGTGCTAATGGCCTTACCGCTGGCGGTCAGCCTCAGCATTTT.